The 30 T cell receptor beta chains below were found in one sample sequenced in a study of shared clonotypes between healthy human individuals (dated by TCRdb to about 2020). The library was produced with the immunoSEQ multiplex PCR assay. TCRdb took this table from immuneACCESS and kept in-frame rearrangements with V and J called. Such tables lack part of the clones; where checked against another copy, unresolved V genes explain under half of the gap, and the rest is unexplained. The sample data list 2.3 million or so clones, and about 92% of these were observed just once. 0.35% to 0.45% of the sample goes to the ten largest clones. Sequencing was performed on naive CD4+ T cells from PBMCs. Interpreted using the paper, the cell subset or site label stands for: CD45RA+ positively selected. Receptors originate from a man aged 18 to 30 in good health. Some clones in this sample may be carry-over from other donors' samples.

A word on this clone: In the same sample, other DNA sequences code for this CDR3. The V gene is TRBV6-5, the J gene TRBJ2-7, with D possibly TRBD1 on 6 matching bases. Trimming left V 5 bases short and J 4 bases short, with 15 bases between. CDR3 size: 14 residues. Germline CDR1 is MNHEY and CDR2 is SVGAGI. The CDR3 region has the DNA TGTGCCAGCAGTGATACAGGGTCTTCGTACGAGCAGTACTTC. It translates to CASSDTGSSYEQYF.

The J gene is TRBJ2-7, the V gene TRBV6-1; D is uncertain. CDR1 MNHNS and CDR2 SASEGT come from the germline V gene. Trimming removed 5 bases from V and 2 bases from J, with 7 bases in between. The CDR3 runs to 12 residues. The CDR3, as DNA: TGTGCCAGCAGTCTTTGGGCCTACGAGCAGTACTTC. The encoded protein is CASSLWAYEQYF.

About this clone: Other DNA sequences in this sample translate to the same CDR3. V and J are TRBV25-1 and TRBJ2-2; a possible D gene is TRBD2 (5 bases). The germline CDR1 and CDR2 sequences are MGHDK and SYGVNS. The length of the CDR3 is 13 residues. Trimming stripped 2 bases from V and 5 bases from J, with 6 bases between. The CDR3 nucleotides are TGTGCCAGCAGTGAAGCGGGTACCGGGGAGCTGTTTTTT. Amino acid sequence: CASSEAGTGELFF.

The chain is built from TRBV5-4 and TRBJ2-3; D is undetermined. Trimming left V 5 bases short and J 1 base short, with 14 bases between. Germline CDR1 is SGHNT and CDR2 is YYREEE (reference sequence). This CDR3 has 15 residues. CDR3 nucleotides: TGTGCCAGCAGTTCTCCCACCTCTGGCACAGATACGCAGTATTTT. This sequence encodes CASSSPTSGTDTQYF. Together with reference TRBV5-4 and TRBJ2-3, the CDR3 gives the full variable domain: ETGVTQSPTHLIKTRGQQVTLRCSSQSGHNTVSWYQQALGQGPQFIFQYYREEENGRGNFPPRFSGLQFPNYSSELNVNALELDDSALYLCASSSPTSGTDTQYFGPGTRLTVL.

This chain links TRBV5-1 with TRBJ2-5; D unresolved. This CDR3 is 16 amino acids long. Trimming cost V 3 bases and J 2 bases, with 17 bases left between them. Germline-derived CDR1 and CDR2 are SGHRS and YFSETQ. The CDR3: CASSYFGLSGQETQYF. In DNA form, the CDR3 reads TGCGCCAGCAGCTACTTTGGGTTGTCAGGACAAGAGACCCAGTACTTC. The variable domain in full, with the rest retrieved from reference TRBV5-1 and TRBJ2-5, is KAGVTQTPRYLIKTRGQQVTLSCSPISGHRSVSWYQQTPGQGLQFLFEYFSETQRNKGNFPGRFSGRQFSNSRSEMNVSTLELGDSALYLCASSYFGLSGQETQYFGPGTRLLVL.

This clone was recorded only once. The same CDR3 arises from other DNA sequences in this sample as well. This chain uses TRBV5-1 with TRBJ2-7; no firm D call. The V gene lost 4 bases and the J gene lost 2 bases, with 13 bases spanning the gap. This CDR3 contains 14 residues. Germline CDR1 and CDR2: SGHRS and YFSETQ. CDR3 loop: CASSLRTATYEQYF. The DNA for the CDR3 is TGCGCCAGCAGCCTAAGGACGGCTACCTACGAGCAGTACTTC.

This clone was recorded only once. This sequence joins TRBV29-1 and TRBJ2-7; the match to TRBD1 covers 9 bases. CDR1 and CDR2 (germline): SQVTM, ANQGSEA. The ends lost 0 bases at V and 6 bases at J; junction bases unmatched: 9. The CDR3 covers 15 residues. The CDR3 sequence: CSVEDYGTGNFEQYF. Here the CDR3 DNA reads TGCAGCGTTGAAGATTACGGGACAGGGAACTTCGAGCAGTACTTC.

CDR3 bases: TGTGCCAGCAGCTTGACTAGCGTTAGCACAGATACGCAGTATTTT. It encodes CASSLTSVSTDTQYF. This chain joins TRBV7-3 and TRBJ2-3; 8 nucleotides line up with TRBD2. CDR1 and CDR2 (germline): SGHTA, FQGTGA. The V segment lost 3 bases and the J segment 0 bases; nucleotides outside the gene matches: 2. The CDR3 has 15 residues.

This clone was detected only once. This chain links TRBV5-1 with TRBJ2-7; the match to TRBD2 covers 10 bases. The CDR3 runs to 15 residues. Germline CDR1 and CDR2: SGHRS and YFSETQ. The V segment lost 4 bases and the J segment 4 bases; nucleotides outside the gene matches: 8. CDR3 loop: CASSAIAGGSYEQYF. The DNA of the CDR3 is TGCGCCAGCAGCGCGATAGCGGGAGGTTCTTACGAGCAGTACTTC.

The gene calls are TRBV7-8 and TRBJ2-5; 7 bases map to TRBD1. Germline V lookup: CDR1 SGHVS, CDR2 FQNEAQ. The ends lost 5 bases at V and 2 bases at J; junction bases unmatched: 8. CDR3 length: 15 residues. DNA for the CDR3: TGTGCCAGCAGCACCCGACAGGGTGTACAAGAGACCCAGTACTTC. This translates into CASSTRQGVQETQYF. The whole variable domain, remainder taken from reference TRBV7-8 and TRBJ2-5, is GAGVSQSPRYKVAKRGQDVALRCDPISGHVSLFWYQQALGQGPEFLTYFQNEAQLDKSGLPSDRFFAERPEGSVSTLKIQRTQQEDSAVYLCASSTRQGVQETQYFGPGTRLLVL.

This sequence joins TRBV28 and TRBJ1-1, with 9 positions matching TRBD1. CDR1 is MDHEN and CDR2 is SYDVKM in the germline V gene. Germline trimming cut 4 bases from V and 0 bases from J; bases unmatched to any gene: 15. The CDR3 extends over 19 amino acids. The CDR3 nucleotides read TGTGCCAGCAGTTCTCTCCCTCTCCGGGACAGGGTGATGAACACTGAAGCTTTCTTT. Its translation is CASSSLPLRDRVMNTEAFF. The full variable domain, with the rest looked up from reference TRBV28 and TRBJ1-1, is DVKVTQSSRYLVKRTGEKVFLECVQDMDHENMFWYRQDPGLGLRLIYFSYDVKMKEKGDIPEGYSVSREKKERFSLILESASTNQTSMYLCASSSLPLRDRVMNTEAFFGQGTRLTVV.

The V gene is TRBV7-3, the J gene TRBJ1-3; D is ambiguous. This CDR3 is built from 13 residues. The germline V gene encodes CDR1 SGHTA and CDR2 FQGTGA. V gave up 8 bases and J gave up 4 bases, with 12 bases separating them. Written as DNA, the CDR3 is TGTGCCAGCGGAGTCGCGGGCGGAAACACCATATATTTT. Its translation is CASGVAGGNTIYF.

A few counts support this clone. The sample holds other DNA sequences that translate to the same CDR3. J is TRBJ2-5 and V is TRBV5-1, with D possibly matching TRBD1 (5 bases). CDR1 SGHRS and CDR2 YFSETQ come from the germline V gene. This CDR3 region has 13 residues. Trimming removed 2 bases at V and 1 base at J, with 6 bases between. The CDR3: CASSFQGQETQYF. CDR3 sequence (DNA): TGCGCCAGCAGCTTCCAGGGCCAAGAGACCCAGTACTTC.

The V and J genes are TRBV18 and TRBJ2-2, with a weak D call TRBD2 (6 bases). The CDR3 length is 15 residues. The germline gives CDR1 KGHSH, CDR2 LQKENI. The V and J ends lost 0 bases and 4 bases respectively, with 9 bases between them. This CDR3 is CASSPPRGSTGELFF. For the CDR3, the DNA is TGTGCCAGCTCACCACCACGGGGGAGCACCGGGGAGCTGTTTTTT.

The rearrangement joins TRBV4-2 to TRBJ1-2; 8 bases fit TRBD1. The germline CDR1 and CDR2 sequences are LGHNA and YNFKEQ. V shed 1 base and J 4 bases; nucleotides not matched to a gene: 8. The CDR3 consists of 16 residues. DNA for the CDR3: TGTGCCAGCAGCCAAGGTCCGGACAGGGCGGGCTATGGCTACACCTTC. Translation: CASSQGPDRAGYGYTF.

The chain carries TRBV5-8 and TRBJ2-1; D may be TRBD2 (5 bases). Germline V gene data show CDR1 as SGHTS and CDR2 as YDEGEE. The germline V and J ends were trimmed by 3 bases and 8 bases, with 24 bases remaining between them. This CDR3 contains 17 residues. CDR3 nucleotides: TGTGCCAGCAGCTCTCCACCTTTGACTGACCCGGGGTATGAGCAGTTCTTC. Protein: CASSSPPLTDPGYEQFF. The full variable domain, in which reference TRBV5-8 and TRBJ2-1 provide the parts outside the CDR3, is EAGVTQSPTHLIKTRGQQATLRCSPISGHTSVYWYQQALGLGLQFLLWYDEGEERNRGNFPPRFSGRQFPNYSSELNVNALELEDSALYLCASSSPPLTDPGYEQFFGPGTRLTVL.

The rearrangement links TRBV7-3 to TRBJ2-1; D possibly uses TRBD1 or TRBD2 (5 bases each). The CDR3 has 15 residues. V lost 4 bases and J lost 4, with 14 bases in between. Looked up from germline, CDR1 is SGHTA and CDR2 is FQGTGA. CDR3 nucleotides: TGTGCCAGCAGCTCAACCGGGACCATATACAATGAGCAGTTCTTC. This sequence encodes CASSSTGTIYNEQFF.

This rearrangement joins TRBV12-5 to TRBJ2-2; the match to TRBD1 covers 9 bases. The ends lost 4 bases at V and 1 base at J; junction bases unmatched: 7. The CDR3 is 17 residues long. From germline, CDR1 is LGHNT and CDR2 FRNRAP. DNA for the CDR3: TGTGCTAGTGGTTCGCCAAGACAGGGGGGGAACACCGGGGAGCTGTTTTTT. This sequence encodes CASGSPRQGGNTGELFF.

The genes are TRBV7-9 and TRBJ2-7, with TRBD2 matching over 11 bases. With V trimmed by 2 bases and J by 6 bases, 9 bases remained unmatched. The germline CDR1 and CDR2 sequences are SEHNR and FQNEAQ (reference sequence). The CDR3 is made up of 16 amino acids. CDR3 in amino acids: CASSLFGTSGGGEQYF. The CDR3 DNA sequence: TGTGCCAGCAGCTTATTCGGCACTAGCGGGGGAGGCGAGCAGTACTTC.

The CDR3 DNA reads TGTGCCAGCAGTTATTCCCCCTCCTCGGTCACCGGGGAGCTGTTTTTT. Protein: CASSYSPSSVTGELFF. V gene TRBV6-5 combines with J gene TRBJ2-2; D is undetermined. The CDR3 contains 16 residues. Germline V CDR1 and CDR2: MNHEY, SVGAGI. V dropped 3 bases and J dropped 4 bases, with 15 bases sitting between them.

The J gene is TRBJ2-7, the V gene TRBV10-1; a weak D match, TRBD2 (5 bases). This CDR3 is 14 amino acids long. Germline V gene sequence: CDR1 WNHNN, CDR2 SYGVQD (reference sequence). Trimming cost V 5 bases and J 5 bases, with 16 bases left between them. Written as DNA, the CDR3 is TGCGCCAGCAGTCCGAGGGCCAACGGCCACGAGCAGTACTTC. Protein: CASSPRANGHEQYF.

In DNA, the CDR3 is TGTGCCAGCAGTTCACTAGCGGGAGGAGGCGAGCAGTACTTC. This codes for CASSSLAGGGEQYF. This rearrangement joins TRBV2 to TRBJ2-7, with 12 bases aligning to TRBD2. CDR1 and CDR2 from the germline V gene are SNHLY and FYNNEI. The CDR3 length is 14 residues. V trimming: 5 bases; J trimming: 6 bases; junction bases outside the gene matches: 5.

The chain recombines TRBV27 with TRBJ1-1; a weak D match, TRBD1 (5 bases). V lost 7 bases and J 4 bases, leaving 16 bases between the germline ends. In germline, CDR1 is MNHEY, CDR2 SMNVEV (reference sequence). The CDR3 loop spans 14 amino acids. CDR3 nucleotides: TGTGCCAGCACCAAGACGGGACGTCTCACTGAAGCTTTCTTT. Translating it yields CASTKTGRLTEAFF.

The chain links TRBV18 to TRBJ2-7; 8 positions match TRBD2. CDR1 and CDR2 (germline): KGHSH, LQKENI. The V segment lost 3 bases and the J segment 2 bases; nucleotides outside the gene matches: 9. The CDR3 covers 16 residues. This chain's CDR3 is CASSPLTSAATYEQYF. Here the CDR3 DNA reads TGTGCCAGCTCACCCCTGACTAGCGCTGCCACCTACGAGCAGTACTTC.

This clone has just one count. This rearrangement joins TRBV6-5 to TRBJ2-3; D possibly corresponds to TRBD1 (5 bases). This CDR3 region has 15 residues. The V and J ends lost 5 bases and 6 bases respectively, with 18 bases between them. Germline V gene sequence: CDR1 MNHEY, CDR2 SVGAGI. The CDR3 loop is CASSASYGARDTQYF. The CDR3, as DNA: TGTGCCAGCAGTGCCTCCTATGGGGCGCGGGATACGCAGTATTTT.

The rearrangement uses TRBV6-5 and TRBJ1-2; D is uncertain. The CDR3 has 14 residues. The V and J ends lost 4 bases and 9 bases respectively, with 18 bases between them. Germline V lookup: CDR1 MNHEY, CDR2 SVGAGI. CDR3: CASSSPGQANRYTF. CDR3 sequence (DNA): TGTGCCAGCAGTTCCCCGGGCCAGGCGAATCGCTACACCTTC.

V is TRBV25-1 and J is TRBJ1-1; the match to TRBD1 covers 9 bases. V lost 5 bases, J lost 2 bases, and 6 bases stayed unmatched. The CDR3 contains 15 residues. Looked up from germline, CDR1 is MGHDK and CDR2 is SYGVNS. The CDR3 protein is CASSRQGEVNTEAFF. CDR3 coding DNA: TGTGCCAGCAGTCGACAGGGGGAGGTTAACACTGAAGCTTTCTTT.

J is TRBJ1-1 and V is TRBV2; 9 nucleotides agree with TRBD1. After removal of 9 bases from V and 1 base from J, the junction contained 9 bases not matched to a gene. This CDR3 contains 15 residues. CDR1 is SNHLY, CDR2 FYNNEI, per germline. Here the CDR3 reads CASRTRGQGNTEAFF. CDR3 nucleotides: TGTGCCAGTAGAACTCGGGGACAGGGGAACACTGAAGCTTTCTTT.

Worth noting for this clone: Additional DNA sequences in this sample encode the identical CDR3. The J gene is TRBJ1-1, the V gene TRBV29-1; D gene unclear. CDR1 SQVTM and CDR2 ANQGSEA come from the germline V gene. This CDR3 is built from 14 residues. With 5 bases removed from V and 1 base from J, the gap between germline ends came to 14 bases. CDR3 protein: CSVQRRQANTEAFF. The CDR3 DNA sequence: TGCAGCGTTCAGCGCAGGCAAGCGAACACTGAAGCTTTCTTT.

The count of this clone is one. V and J are TRBV19 and TRBJ2-7; tentatively, D is TRBD1 (6 bases). This CDR3 is built from 14 residues. Trimming shortened V by 5 bases and J by 7 bases, and 18 bases separated the two germline ends. Germline V CDR1 and CDR2: LNHDA, SQIVND (reference sequence). The CDR3 protein is CASSLPGEEGEQYF. The CDR3 DNA reads as TGTGCCAGTAGTCTCCCAGGGGAAGAAGGGGAGCAGTACTTC.